These T cell receptor beta chains were read from a single sample in a study of technical replicates of blood from several donors. Using immunoSEQ multiplex PCR, the repertoire was profiled, and TCRdb retains in-frame clones only, with some absent. The sample carries about 84,000 clones, 93% recorded once. Material for sequencing was T cells isolated from PBMCs. The receptor set was obtained from a human donor in good health. Both conserved end residues are part of each CDR3. Some rows have no size entry. The others give once, few or many, or a class for an expanded clone.

v_gene: TRBV27
abundance: -
len: 11
j_gene: TRBJ2-1
CDR3aa: CASSLSNEQFF

v_gene: TRBV19
abundance: -
len: 14
j_gene: TRBJ1-1
CDR3aa: CASSMGGGNTEAFF

v_gene: TRBV18
abundance: -
len: 20
j_gene: TRBJ2-1
CDR3aa: CASSLPTLSGEVASTGEQFF

v_gene: TRBV7-8
abundance: -
len: 15
j_gene: TRBJ2-1
CDR3aa: CASSPLAGSDPEQFF

v_gene: TRBV25-1
abundance: -
len: 15
j_gene: TRBJ2-1
CDR3aa: CASSERGSGRPGQFF

v_gene: TRBV5-5
abundance: -
len: 12
j_gene: TRBJ1-4
CDR3aa: CASSHYGEKLFF

v_gene: TRBV7-9
abundance: -
len: 15
j_gene: TRBJ2-3
CDR3aa: CASSSTGGETDTQYF

v_gene: TRBV2
abundance: -
len: 15
j_gene: TRBJ1-6
CDR3aa: CASRGGSGNNSPLHF

v_gene: TRBV6-5
abundance: -
len: 15
j_gene: TRBJ2-5
CDR3aa: CASSPVFGGPRTQYF

v_gene: TRBV2
abundance: -
len: 13
j_gene: TRBJ2-1
CDR3aa: CATRLAGEVEQFF

v_gene: TRBV19
abundance: -
len: 17
j_gene: TRBJ2-1
CDR3aa: CASSIESAGRFYNEQFF

v_gene: TRBV19
abundance: -
len: 17
j_gene: TRBJ1-1
CDR3aa: CASSRGPGQGGNTEAFF

v_gene: TRBV2
abundance: few
len: 15
j_gene: TRBJ2-7
CDR3aa: CASSEVGGGSYEQYF

v_gene: TRBV9
abundance: -
len: 14
j_gene: TRBJ2-3
CDR3aa: CASSITSSTDTQYF

v_gene: TRBV7-6
abundance: -
len: 14
j_gene: TRBJ2-1
CDR3aa: CASSTRTFYNEQFF

v_gene: TRBV27
abundance: -
len: 15
j_gene: TRBJ2-1
CDR3aa: CASSFSSGGNNEQFF

v_gene: TRBV7-9
abundance: once
len: 12
j_gene: TRBJ2-2
CDR3aa: CASSLGTGELFF

v_gene: TRBV2
abundance: -
len: 14
j_gene: TRBJ2-7
CDR3aa: CASSGGGSLWEQYF

v_gene: TRBV30
abundance: -
len: 14
j_gene: TRBJ1-4
CDR3aa: CAWSAGSKGEKLFF

v_gene: TRBV10-2
abundance: -
len: 16
j_gene: TRBJ1-4
CDR3aa: CASSDWDRRRGEKLFF

v_gene: TRBV10-3
abundance: -
len: 15
j_gene: TRBJ2-5
CDR3aa: CAILRDRGLQETQYF

v_gene: TRBV6-5
abundance: -
len: 15
j_gene: TRBJ2-3
CDR3aa: CASSLRTIYTDTQYF

v_gene: TRBV6-6
abundance: -
len: 14
j_gene: TRBJ1-4
CDR3aa: CASSSDRPNEKLFF

v_gene: TRBV27
abundance: -
len: 16
j_gene: TRBJ1-1
CDR3aa: CASSLSGEGSGTEAFF

v_gene: TRBV29-1
abundance: -
len: 11
j_gene: TRBJ1-2
CDR3aa: CSVEQGYGYTF

v_gene: TRBV7-9
abundance: -
len: 15
j_gene: TRBJ1-2
CDR3aa: CASSLGQASNYGYTF

v_gene: TRBV18
abundance: -
len: 17
j_gene: TRBJ1-5
CDR3aa: CASSDRDTGFSNQPQHF

v_gene: TRBV4-1
abundance: once
len: 14
j_gene: TRBJ2-7
CDR3aa: CASSQARGTYEQYF

v_gene: TRBV19
abundance: -
len: 14
j_gene: TRBJ2-1
CDR3aa: CASSVGDRYNEQFF

v_gene: TRBV11-3
abundance: -
len: 11
j_gene: TRBJ2-1
CDR3aa: CASSSENEQFF

v_gene: TRBV5-1
abundance: -
len: 17
j_gene: TRBJ2-3
CDR3aa: CASSLLAGGPSTDTQYF

v_gene: TRBV27
abundance: -
len: 14
j_gene: TRBJ2-7
CDR3aa: CASSLGLAGTEQYF

v_gene: TRBV7-9
abundance: -
len: 14
j_gene: TRBJ1-2
CDR3aa: CASSLAETAYGYTF

v_gene: TRBV30
abundance: -
len: 14
j_gene: TRBJ2-7
CDR3aa: CAWSVLHSSYEQYF

v_gene: TRBV10-1
abundance: few
len: 15
j_gene: TRBJ2-2
CDR3aa: CASSDFTGVTGELFF

v_gene: TRBV7-9
abundance: -
len: 15
j_gene: TRBJ1-1
CDR3aa: CASSLGAGGNTEAFF

v_gene: TRBV9
abundance: -
len: 13
j_gene: TRBJ2-2
CDR3aa: CASSASVSGELFF

v_gene: TRBV25-1
abundance: few
len: 16
j_gene: TRBJ1-2
CDR3aa: CASSAGQGGGSYGYTF

v_gene: TRBV27
abundance: once
len: 14
j_gene: TRBJ2-7
CDR3aa: CASSLGQGAYEQYF

v_gene: TRBV4-2
abundance: -
len: 15
j_gene: TRBJ2-1
CDR3aa: CASSQDGLAGVASFF

v_gene: TRBV7-9
abundance: -
len: 17
j_gene: TRBJ2-2
CDR3aa: CASSLPTWGQTDGELFF

v_gene: TRBV5-6
abundance: -
len: 15
j_gene: TRBJ2-3
CDR3aa: CASSLRTGVTDTQYF